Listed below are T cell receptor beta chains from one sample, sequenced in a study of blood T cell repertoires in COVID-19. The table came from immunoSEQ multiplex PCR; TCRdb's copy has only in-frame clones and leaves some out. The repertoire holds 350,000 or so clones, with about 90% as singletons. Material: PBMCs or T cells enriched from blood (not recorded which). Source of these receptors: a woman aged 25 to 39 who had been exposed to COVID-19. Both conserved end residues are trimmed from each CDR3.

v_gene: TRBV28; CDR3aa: ASSFTPSGTTTGELF
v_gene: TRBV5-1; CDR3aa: ASSLDPQGRAYEQY
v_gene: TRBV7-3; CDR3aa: ASSFTGDEQY
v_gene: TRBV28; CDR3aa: ASSLFQGAGEKLF
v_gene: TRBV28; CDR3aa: ASRTPYRGWNTEAF
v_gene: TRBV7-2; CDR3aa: ASSNGLAGVPYEQY
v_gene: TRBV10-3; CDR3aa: AARQGTYEQY
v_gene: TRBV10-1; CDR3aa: ASSPGHLTDTQY
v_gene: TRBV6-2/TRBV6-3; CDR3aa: ASSSAGTVGTGELF
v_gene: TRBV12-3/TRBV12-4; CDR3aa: ASSGTPMTEAF
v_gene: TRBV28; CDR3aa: ASSLSEESSSYNSPLH
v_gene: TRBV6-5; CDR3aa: ASSYSRGRGGELF
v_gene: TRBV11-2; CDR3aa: ASSYTSGLDYNEQF
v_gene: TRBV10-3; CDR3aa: AISRESGSPLH
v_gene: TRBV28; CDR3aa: ASTTGEVNTEAF
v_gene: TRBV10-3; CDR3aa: AISEGGQDGWTQY
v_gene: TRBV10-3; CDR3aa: AIRGVGNQPQH
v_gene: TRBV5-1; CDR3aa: ASSLVGLAGGGSTDTQY
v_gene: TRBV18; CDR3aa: ASSPGTGYEQY
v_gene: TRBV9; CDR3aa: ASSPRTSLETQY
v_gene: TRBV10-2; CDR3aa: ASSDQGPTAYEQY
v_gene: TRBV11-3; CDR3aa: ASSLVTGGLYTEAF
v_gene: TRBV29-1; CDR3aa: SVEDRAGTDTQY
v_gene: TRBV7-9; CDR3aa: ASSGRTGALPYEQY
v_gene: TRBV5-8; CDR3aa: ASSLIGGPNEKLF
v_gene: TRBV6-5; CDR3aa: ASSYAGERETQY
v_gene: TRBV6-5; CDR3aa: ASSYSMVSGTEAF
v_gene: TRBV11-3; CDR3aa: ASSSGQGAGELF
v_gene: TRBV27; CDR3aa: ASSGGNYGYT
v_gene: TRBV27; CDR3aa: ASSLFTGTGNEQF
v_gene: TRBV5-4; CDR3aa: ASSLGIATDTQY
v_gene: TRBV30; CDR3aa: AWDQGTYEQY
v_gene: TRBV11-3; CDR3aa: ASSLATSASYEQY
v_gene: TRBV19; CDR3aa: ASSMSPGQVNTEAF
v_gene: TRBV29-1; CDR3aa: SAAKLAGADTQY
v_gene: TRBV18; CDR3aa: ASSPRSAVNTEAF
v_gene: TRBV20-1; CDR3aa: SASTAGYNEQF
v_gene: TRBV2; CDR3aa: ASLSGGPWDTQY
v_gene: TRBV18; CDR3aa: ASSSSGPDYSEQF
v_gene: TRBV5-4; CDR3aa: ASSLEASGFPGEQY
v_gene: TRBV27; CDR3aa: ASSLSTSGEQF
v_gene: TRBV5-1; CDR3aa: ASSLVSSGGYNEQF